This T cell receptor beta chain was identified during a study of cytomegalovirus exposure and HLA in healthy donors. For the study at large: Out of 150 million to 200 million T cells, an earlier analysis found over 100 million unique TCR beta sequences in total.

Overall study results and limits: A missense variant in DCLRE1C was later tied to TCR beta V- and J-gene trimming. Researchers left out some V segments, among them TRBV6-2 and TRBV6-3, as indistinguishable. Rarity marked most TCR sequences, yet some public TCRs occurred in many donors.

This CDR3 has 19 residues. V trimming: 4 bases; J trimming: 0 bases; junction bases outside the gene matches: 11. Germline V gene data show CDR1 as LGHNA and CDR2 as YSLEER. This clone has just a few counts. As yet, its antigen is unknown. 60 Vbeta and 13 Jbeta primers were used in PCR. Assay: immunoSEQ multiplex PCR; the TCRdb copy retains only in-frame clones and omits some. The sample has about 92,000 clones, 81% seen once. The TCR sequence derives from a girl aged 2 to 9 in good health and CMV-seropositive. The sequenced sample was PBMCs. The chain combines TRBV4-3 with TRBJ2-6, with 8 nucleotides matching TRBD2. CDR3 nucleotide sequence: TGCGCCAGCAGCCGGGCCGGACTAGCTGAGAGCTCTGGGGCCAACGTCCTGACTTTC. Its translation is CASSRAGLAESSGANVLTF.